Below, one TCR beta chain is given with its context. These data belong to a study of blood T cell repertoires in COVID-19. The wider study: The United States, Italy and Spain provided the acute and convalescent COVID-19 samples. From T cells, B-cell-depleted T cells, or PBMCs came the material, which was cDNA or gDNA.

Across about 22 US areas, participants ranged in age from roughly 18 to 89 years. The CDR3 length is 15 residues. Germline V gene sequence: CDR1 SNHLY, CDR2 FYNNEI. The ends lost 6 bases at V and 5 bases at J; junction bases unmatched: 12. As originally analysed: Counts of nucleated cells, estimated from reference gene primer amplification, were obtained. Profiling relied on immunoSEQ multiplex PCR, and the TCRdb table lists in-frame clones only, not all of them. V and J calls and clone size follow that table, whereas D and trimming were derived from the DNA. In the table there are approximately 250,000 clones, around 90% of which are singletons.

V and J are TRBV2 and TRBJ2-7; 8 nucleotides agree with TRBD2. Sequencing input: PBMCs or T cells enriched from blood (not recorded which). The clonotype comes from a woman aged 55-70 years in a cohort exposed to, infected with or recovered from COVID-19 (not recorded which). The CDR3 is CASRQTTRGLDEQYF. In DNA form, the CDR3 reads TGTGCCAGCAGGCAAACTACCAGGGGACTAGACGAGCAGTACTTC.